This T cell receptor beta chain was sequenced in a study of cytomegalovirus exposure and HLA in healthy donors. Worth noting for this clone: Antigen specificity is unknown.

The data were produced by immunoSEQ multiplex PCR, yet TCRdb's version contains in-frame clones alone and is incomplete. The sample consists of more than 75,000 clones, around 94% of them appearing once. The study's findings and limits: According to reports, the classifier identified cytomegalovirus status with high specificity and sensitivity. Specificity of a few CMV-associated chains for CMV antigens was verified in vitro.

The CDR3 sequence is 14 residues long. Germline CDR1 SGHNT, CDR2 YYREEE (reference sequence). The V and J ends lost 4 bases and 4 bases, in that order; junction bases with no gene match: 3. The source of this sequence is a man aged 18 to 29 in good health and CMV-seronegative. Sequencing was carried out using PBMCs. The V and J genes are TRBV5-4 and TRBJ1-5, with TRBD1 matching 9 bases. The CDR3 DNA reads TGTGCCAGCAGCGCCGGACAGGGGAATCAGCCCCAGCATTTT. It encodes CASSAGQGNQPQHF.